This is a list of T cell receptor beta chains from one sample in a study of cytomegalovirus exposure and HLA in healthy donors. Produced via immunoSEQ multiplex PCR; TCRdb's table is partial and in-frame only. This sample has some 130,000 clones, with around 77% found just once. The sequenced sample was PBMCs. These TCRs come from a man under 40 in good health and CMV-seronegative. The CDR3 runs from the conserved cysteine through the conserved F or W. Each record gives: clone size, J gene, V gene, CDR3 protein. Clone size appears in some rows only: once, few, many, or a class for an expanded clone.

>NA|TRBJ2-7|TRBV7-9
CASSSLVDNGPHFSYEQYF
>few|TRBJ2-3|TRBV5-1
CASSRGLAGIGSSTDTQYF
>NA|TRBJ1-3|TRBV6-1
CASSASTGSGNTIYF
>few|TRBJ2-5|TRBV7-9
CASSPRTGPGETQYF
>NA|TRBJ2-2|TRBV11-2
CASSLEVLAGGRTGELFF
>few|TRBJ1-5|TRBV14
CASSPRSGGPIPNGYSNQPQHF
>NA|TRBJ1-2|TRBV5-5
CASTPTGGGYGYTF
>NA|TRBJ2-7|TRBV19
CASSFSGSYEQYF
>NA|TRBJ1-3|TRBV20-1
CSAPYGELYF
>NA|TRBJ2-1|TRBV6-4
CASSQQGAVYNEQFF
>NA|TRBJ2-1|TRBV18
CASSPTGQGVNEQFF
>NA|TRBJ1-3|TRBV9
CASSVQSGNTIYF
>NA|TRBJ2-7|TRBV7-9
CASSLAVQGMASQYF
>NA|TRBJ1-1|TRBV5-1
CASSLVQGPNTEAFF
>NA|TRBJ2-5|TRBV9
CASSVDPGTEAQYF
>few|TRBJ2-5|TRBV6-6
CASSPRAGMETQYF
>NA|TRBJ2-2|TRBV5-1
CASSLDIITGGTGELFF
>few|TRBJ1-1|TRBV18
CASSPGDRNTEAFF
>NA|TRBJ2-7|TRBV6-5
CASSYQGDVAYEQYF
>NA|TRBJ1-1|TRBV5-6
CASSTHTEAFF
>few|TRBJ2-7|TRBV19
CASSKRDSGTFPSSYEQYF
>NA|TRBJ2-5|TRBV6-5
CASSYSRAGTEETQYF
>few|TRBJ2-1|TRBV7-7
CASSLSSAVPDNEQFF
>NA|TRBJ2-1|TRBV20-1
CSASLGGEQFF
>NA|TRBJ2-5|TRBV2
CASSEQGRETQYF
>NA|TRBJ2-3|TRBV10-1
CASNPGGTTDTQYF
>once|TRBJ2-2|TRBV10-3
CAIEASGYLSGELFF
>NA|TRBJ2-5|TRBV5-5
CASSSLPTSQETQYF
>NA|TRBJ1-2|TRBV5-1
CASSPKGQGERYGYTF
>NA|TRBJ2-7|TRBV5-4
CASSLMGQGAYEQYF
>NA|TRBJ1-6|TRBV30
CAWSRGVDSPLHF
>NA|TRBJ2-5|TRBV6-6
CASRGGGEETQYF
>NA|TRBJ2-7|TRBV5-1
CASIGLAGGEQYF
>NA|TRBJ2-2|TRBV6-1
CASSAPPGQNTGELFF
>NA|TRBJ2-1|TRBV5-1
CASAPSGLTYNEQFF
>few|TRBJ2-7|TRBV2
CASRSTGPGFEQYF
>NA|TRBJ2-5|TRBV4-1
CASSQVLSLMGETQYF
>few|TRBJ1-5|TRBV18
CASSPTDRGDSNQPQHF
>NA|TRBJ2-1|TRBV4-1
CASSQDPRDSLNNEQFF
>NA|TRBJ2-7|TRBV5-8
CASSIGQGSYEQYF
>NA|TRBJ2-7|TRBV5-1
CASSWDTFNYEQYF
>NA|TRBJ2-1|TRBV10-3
CAISEAGTSGRARYNEQFF
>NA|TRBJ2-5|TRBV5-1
CASSLGAIQETQYF
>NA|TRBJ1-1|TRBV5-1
CASSLGTGDMNTEAFF
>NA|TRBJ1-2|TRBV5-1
CASSLGSLQGGYGYTF